This paragraph covers one TCR beta chain sequence. Its target is unknown. This entry is derived from a study of blood T cells in healthy people across ages. The study's findings and limits: Per-million-T-cell TCR beta diversity fell roughly linearly with age. Researchers said unsorted PBMCs prevented a conclusive naive versus antigen-experienced comparison.

It was with a sample-barcoded 5' primer and a J-beta primer mix that a second PCR of roughly 7 to 12 cycles was run. One entry per CDR3 protein, called by TCRdb with MiXCR from the 5' RACE reads. The sample consists of some 850,000 distinct CDR3 sequences, roughly 26% of them appearing once. The donors, all healthy, were Caucasians living in Russia, aged about 6 to 90. The CDR3 contains 15 residues. The V and J ends lost 1 base and 0 bases, in that order; junction bases with no gene match: 1. Germline lookup yields CDR1 LNHNV and CDR2 YYDKDF (reference sequence). These same records also appear under a second study, on T cells of mothers and their children. Per that paper: In the second PCR, M1S primer introduced barcodes and 2-4 random bases.

This clonotype was obtained from a boy younger than 18 in good health. Input material: blood. The chain is built from TRBV15 and TRBJ2-3, with TRBD2 identical over 7 bases. CDR3 coding DNA: TGTGCCACCAGCAGAGTGGGGGGGAGCACAGATACGCAGTATTTT. This codes for CATSRVGGSTDTQYF.